Here is one T cell receptor beta chain with its context. Its matching antigen is unknown. The study drew the donors from its approximately 120-subject validation cohort, separate from the roughly 670-subject first cohort. The sample is drawn from a study of cytomegalovirus exposure and HLA in healthy donors. Study-level results: While the bulk of TCR sequences proved rare, some public TCRs turned up in many donors.

This table comes from immunoSEQ multiplex PCR, and its TCRdb copy is limited to in-frame clones, with some not included. The table shows about 58,000 clones, with roughly 90% occurring only once. The sequenced sample consisted of PBMCs. This clonotype was sampled from a man between 18 and 35 years old in good health and CMV-seronegative.

The CDR3 DNA reads TGCGCCAGTAAAAGACCAGGGACAGATACGCAGTATTTT. It translates to CASKRPGTDTQYF. The rearrangement links TRBV5-1 to TRBJ2-3; a possible D gene is TRBD1 (5 bases). The CDR3 loop spans 13 amino acids. Germline lookup yields CDR1 SGHRS and CDR2 YFSETQ. V shed 8 bases and J shed 3 bases, with 13 bases lying between them.